The text below deals with one T cell receptor (beta chain). Its antigen has not been determined. Per-base qualities were not stored, and no clone one base away is much larger. Participants in the prospective study were aged roughly 18 to 100 years, lived in 20 to 30 United States geographic areas, and enrolled through a virtual design. Cohort assignment in the prospective study relied on participant-reported clinical history from a screening survey and a study questionnaire. Mobile phlebotomists in the prospective study collected whole blood, serum and a nasopharyngeal or oropharyngeal swab from every participant. Participants in the prospective study had the option to provide additional blood draws and questionnaires over an approximately two-month period. Before DNA extraction, blood samples from the prospective study were shipped at room temperature or frozen. These data belong to a study of blood T cell repertoires in COVID-19 (dated by TCRdb to 2018 to 2020). General notes on the study: The collaborator samples originated in the United States, Italy and Spain and spanned the acute and convalescent phases of COVID-19. The prospective study material was composed of cDNA or gDNA derived from T cells, B-cell-depleted T cells, or PBMCs. Deeply sampled blood TCRbeta repertoires from subjects exposed to, actively infected with, or recovered from COVID-19 were included in the dataset. A freely available public database, intended as a resource for researchers studying the immune response to SARS-CoV-2, is where the repertoires were released. Samples came from the ongoing ImmuneRACE study (first 160 participants) plus 1,254 subjects from 6 global collaborators. Sample metadata almost always included a de-identified subject ID, COVID-19 status, age in years and sex. Where available, HLA class I and class II types were taken from metadata supplied by the sample provider and were not determined by assay-based typing. Points the paper makes about the study in general: The amount of clinical and demographic metadata varied by source and participant and was provided uncurated.

The immunoSEQ Assay, a bias-controlled multiplex PCR, was used to amplify TCRbeta CDR3 regions from genomic DNA. Under the source paper's analysis protocol: Nucleated cell counts per sample were estimated from amplification of reference gene primers within the assay. To quantify the absolute abundance of each unique TCRbeta CDR3 rearrangement, sequence reads were collapsed and filtered. Productive Simpson clonality was computed per sample as the square root of Simpson's diversity index over productive rearrangements. This immuneACCESS table, as held by TCRdb, lists in-frame sequences with V and J called but not all clones. Of the missing ones, under half trace to an unresolved V gene in checked studies; the others have no known cause. For V, J and clone size, that table is used; D and trimming come from the DNA. In this sample the table shows around 50,000 clones, approximately 78% of which occur a single time. The top ten clones comprise approximately 5.3% of the sample.

The germline V end is reduced by 2 bases and the J end by 3 bases; junction bases left unmatched: 5. Reading the germline V gene gives CDR1 SGHRS and CDR2 YFSETQ. The CDR3 sequence holds 14 residues, the cysteine and phenylalanine included. Just CDR3 DNA is preserved here, 42 bases in frame from base 1. This receptor was obtained from a woman in her fifties or sixties with acute COVID-19. The sequence is built from TRBV5-1 and TRBJ2-7, and TRBD1 aligns with 7 junction nucleotides. Sequences were obtained from PBMCs or T cells enriched from blood (not recorded which). The CDR3 corresponds to CASSFRQGHYEQYF. In nucleotides, the sequence is TGCGCCAGCAGCTTCCGACAGGGTCACTACGAGCAGTACTTC.